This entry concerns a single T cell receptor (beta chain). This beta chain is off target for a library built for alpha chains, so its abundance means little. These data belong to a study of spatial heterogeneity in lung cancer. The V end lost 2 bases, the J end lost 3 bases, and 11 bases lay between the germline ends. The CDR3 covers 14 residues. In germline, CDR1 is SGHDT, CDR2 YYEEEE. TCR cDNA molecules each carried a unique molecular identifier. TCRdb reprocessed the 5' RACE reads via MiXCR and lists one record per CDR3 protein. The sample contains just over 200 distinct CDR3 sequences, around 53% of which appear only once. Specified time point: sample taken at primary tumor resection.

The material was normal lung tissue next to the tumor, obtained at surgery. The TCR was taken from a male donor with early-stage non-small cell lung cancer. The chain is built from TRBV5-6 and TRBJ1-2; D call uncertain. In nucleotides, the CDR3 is TGTGCCAGCAGCTTTAAGGGCCCTTACTATGGCTACACCTTC. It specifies CASSFKGPYYGYTF.